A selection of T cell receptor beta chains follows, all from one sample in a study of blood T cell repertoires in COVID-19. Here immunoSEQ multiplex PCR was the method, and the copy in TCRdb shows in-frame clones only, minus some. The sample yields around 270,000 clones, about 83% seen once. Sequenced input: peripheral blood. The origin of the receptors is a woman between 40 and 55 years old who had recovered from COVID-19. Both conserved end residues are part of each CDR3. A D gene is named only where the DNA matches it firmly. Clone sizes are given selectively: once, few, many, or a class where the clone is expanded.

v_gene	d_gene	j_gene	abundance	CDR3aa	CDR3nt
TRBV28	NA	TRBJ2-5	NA	CASSPPGLRETQYF	TGTGCCAGCAGTCCGCCTGGGCTCCGGGAGACCCAGTACTTC
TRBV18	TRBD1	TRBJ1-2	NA	CASSSGGPGYTF	TGTGCCAGCTCATCAGGGGGCCCTGGCTACACCTTC
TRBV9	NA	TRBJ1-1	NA	CASSADSRNTEAFF	TGTGCCAGCAGCGCGGACAGCAGGAACACTGAAGCTTTCTTT
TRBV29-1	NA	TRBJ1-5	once	CSVGTADQPQHF	TGCAGCGTTGGGACAGCTGATCAGCCCCAGCATTTT
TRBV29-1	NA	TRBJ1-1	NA	CSVERTGRYTEAFF	TGCAGCGTTGAGCGAACAGGGAGATACACTGAAGCTTTCTTT
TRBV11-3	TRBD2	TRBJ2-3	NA	CASSLSLAGVDTQYF	TGTGCCAGCAGCTTATCTCTAGCGGGGGTTGATACGCAGTATTTT
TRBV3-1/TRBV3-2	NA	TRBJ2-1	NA	CASSPGDSYNEQFF	TGTGCCAGCAGCCCAGGCGATTCCTACAATGAGCAGTTCTTC
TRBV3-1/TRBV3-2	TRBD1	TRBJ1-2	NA	CATGQQNYGYTF	TGTGCCACGGGACAGCAGAACTATGGCTACACCTTC
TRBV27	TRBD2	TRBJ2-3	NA	CASSLRLAGETQYF	TGTGCCAGCAGTTTAAGACTAGCGGGGGAAACGCAGTATTTT
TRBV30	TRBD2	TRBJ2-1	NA	CAWSKKGGNEQFF	TGTGCCTGGAGTAAGAAGGGAGGGAATGAGCAGTTCTTC
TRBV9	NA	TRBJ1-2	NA	CASSTRLNPNYGYTF	TGTGCCAGCAGCACTCGACTCAACCCTAACTATGGCTACACCTTC
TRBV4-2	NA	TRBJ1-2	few	CASSQDWGGSWRSTF	TGTGCCAGCAGCCAAGATTGGGGGGGCTCATGGAGGTCCACCTTC
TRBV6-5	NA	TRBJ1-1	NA	CASRRVTPNTEAFF	TGTGCCAGCCGCCGGGTAACCCCGAACACTGAAGCTTTCTTT
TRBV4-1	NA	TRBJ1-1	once	CASSQAQGRDTEAFF	TGCGCCAGCAGCCAAGCACAGGGCAGGGACACTGAAGCTTTCTTT
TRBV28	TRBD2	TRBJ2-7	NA	CASTPLGGGAYEQYF	TGTGCCAGCACCCCCCTGGGCGGGGGGGCATACGAGCAGTACTTC
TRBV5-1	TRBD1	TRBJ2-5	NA	CASSTWGQGQQETQYF	TGCGCCAGCAGCACTTGGGGACAGGGCCAGCAAGAGACCCAGTACTTC
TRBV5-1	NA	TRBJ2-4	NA	CASSSYIGGQNIQYF	TGCGCCAGCAGCTCGTACATAGGAGGTCAAAACATTCAGTACTTC
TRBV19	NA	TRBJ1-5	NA	CASTKQNQPQHF	TGTGCCAGTACCAAACAGAATCAGCCCCAGCATTTT
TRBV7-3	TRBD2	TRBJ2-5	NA	CASSLFGGETQYF	TGTGCCAGCAGCCTATTCGGGGGGGAGACCCAGTACTTC
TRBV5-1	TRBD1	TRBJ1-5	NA	CASSPGTGEVNQPQHF	TGCGCCAGCAGCCCAGGGACAGGGGAGGTCAATCAGCCCCAGCATTTT
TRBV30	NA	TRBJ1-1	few	CGLVGWGGWTEAFF	TGTGGTCTAGTCGGGTGGGGCGGTTGGACTGAAGCTTTCTTT
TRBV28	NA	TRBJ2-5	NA	CASSQWTVGVQETQYF	TGTGCCAGCAGCCAATGGACAGTGGGGGTTCAAGAGACCCAGTACTTC
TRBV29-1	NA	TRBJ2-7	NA	CSVEDQYEQYF	TGCAGCGTTGAAGATCAGTACGAGCAGTACTTC
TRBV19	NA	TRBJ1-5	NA	CASSQGSNQPQHF	TGTGCCAGTAGTCAGGGGTCCAATCAGCCCCAGCATTTT
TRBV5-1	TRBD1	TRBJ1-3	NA	CASSLGTGDSGNTIYF	TGCGCCAGCAGCTTGGGTACAGGGGACTCTGGAAACACCATATATTTT
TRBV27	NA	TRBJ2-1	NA	CASSSSYYEQFF	TGTGCCAGCAGTTCTTCATACTATGAGCAGTTCTTC
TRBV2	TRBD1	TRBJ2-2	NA	CASSETGGSGELFF	TGTGCCAGCAGTGAAACAGGGGGCAGCGGGGAGCTGTTTTTT
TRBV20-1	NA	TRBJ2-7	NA	CSARGGFEQYF	TGCAGTGCGAGGGGGGGATTCGAGCAGTACTTC
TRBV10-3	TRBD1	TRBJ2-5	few	CAISVLRGGGETQYF	TGTGCCATCAGTGTTCTCAGAGGGGGCGGGGAGACCCAGTACTTC
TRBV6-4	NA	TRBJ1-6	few	CASSDRGSYNSPLHF	TGTGCCAGCAGTGACAGGGGTTCCTATAATTCACCCCTCCACTTT
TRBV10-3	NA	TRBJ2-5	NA	CAIKATGSRETQYF	TGTGCCATCAAAGCTACAGGTAGTCGTGAGACCCAGTACTTC
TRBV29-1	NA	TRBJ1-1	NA	CSVAGAGDLGAFF	TGCAGCGTTGCCGGAGCCGGGGATCTCGGAGCTTTCTTT
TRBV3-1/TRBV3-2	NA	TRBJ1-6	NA	CASSQRGGQAPLHF	TGTGCCAGCAGCCAGCGGGGGGGGCAGGCACCCCTCCACTTT
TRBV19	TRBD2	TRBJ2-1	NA	CASSIPGGRFEQFF	TGTGCCAGTAGTATTCCGGGGGGGCGGTTTGAGCAGTTCTTC
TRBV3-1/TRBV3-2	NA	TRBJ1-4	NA	CASSQEQVRNEKLFF	TGTGCCAGCAGCCAAGAACAGGTCCGTAATGAAAAACTGTTTTTT
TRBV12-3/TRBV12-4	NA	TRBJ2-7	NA	CASSTQQSYEQYF	TGTGCCAGCAGTACTCAACAGAGCTACGAGCAGTACTTC
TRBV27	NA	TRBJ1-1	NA	CASSFYGNEAFF	TGTGCCAGCAGTTTTTACGGGAATGAAGCTTTCTTT
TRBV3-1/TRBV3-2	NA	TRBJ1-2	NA	CASSQRVGVGYGYTF	TGTGCCAGCAGCCAACGGGTGGGAGTGGGCTATGGCTACACCTTC
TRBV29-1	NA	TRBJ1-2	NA	CSVVGAGAGADGYTF	TGCAGCGTTGTGGGGGCCGGGGCGGGGGCTGACGGCTACACCTTC
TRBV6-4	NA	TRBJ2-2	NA	CASREPIHGTLNTGELFF	TGTGCCAGCAGAGAGCCTATCCACGGGACTCTGAACACCGGGGAGCTGTTTTTT
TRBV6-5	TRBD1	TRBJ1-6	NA	CASSKTGTGGSPLHF	TGTGCCAGCAGCAAAACCGGGACAGGGGGATCACCCCTCCACTTT
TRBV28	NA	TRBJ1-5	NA	CASSLGRLGRAQPQHF	TGTGCCAGCAGTTTGGGGCGACTAGGGCGGGCGCAGCCCCAGCATTTT
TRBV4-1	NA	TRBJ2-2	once	CASSQDRWTQQGTGELFF	TGCGCCAGCAGCCAAGATCGGTGGACTCAACAAGGCACCGGGGAGCTGTTTTTT
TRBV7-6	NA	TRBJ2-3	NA	CASSLDVGGLRTDTQYF	TGTGCCAGCAGCTTAGATGTCGGAGGGCTCCGCACAGATACGCAGTATTTT
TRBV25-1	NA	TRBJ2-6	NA	CASSGLGVYSGANVLTF	TGTGCCAGCAGTGGCCTAGGGGTTTACTCTGGGGCCAACGTCCTGACTTTC
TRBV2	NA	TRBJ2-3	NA	CASSPPASPDTQYF	TGTGCCAGCAGTCCTCCCGCTAGTCCGGATACGCAGTATTTT
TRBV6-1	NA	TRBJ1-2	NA	CASSEWAGDGYTF	TGTGCCAGCAGTGAATGGGCAGGGGATGGCTACACCTTC
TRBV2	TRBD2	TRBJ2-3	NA	CATTLAGGPLDTQYF	TGTGCCACAACACTGGCGGGGGGTCCGCTGGATACGCAGTATTTT